The source of this T cell receptor (beta chain) is a study of blood T cell repertoires in COVID-19. The wider study: PBMCs, B-cell-depleted T cells, or T cells provided the cDNA or gDNA that made up the material.

The participants were between 18 and 89 years old and came from under 25 US areas. Cohort 3 recovery required two negative PCRs, clearance, or symptom resolution. This CDR3 spans 16 amino acids. Trimming left V 5 bases short and J 3 bases short, with 16 bases between. CDR1 and CDR2 (germline): KGHSH, LQKENI. Sequencing was performed with immunoSEQ multiplex PCR; in TCRdb, only in-frame clones are kept and a portion is missing. The repertoire consists of 160,000 or so clones, with 75% to 85% occurring once and the leading ten covering about 6%. The sequenced sample consisted of PBMCs or T cells enriched from blood (not recorded which). The receptor comes from a man aged 35-49 years who had recovered from COVID-19. The rearrangement uses TRBV18 and TRBJ1-4, with D maybe TRBD1 (5 bases). The DNA of the CDR3 is TGTGCCAGCTCATCAACCGCAGGGATGGCTAATGAAAAACTGTTTTTT. It encodes CASSSTAGMANEKLFF.